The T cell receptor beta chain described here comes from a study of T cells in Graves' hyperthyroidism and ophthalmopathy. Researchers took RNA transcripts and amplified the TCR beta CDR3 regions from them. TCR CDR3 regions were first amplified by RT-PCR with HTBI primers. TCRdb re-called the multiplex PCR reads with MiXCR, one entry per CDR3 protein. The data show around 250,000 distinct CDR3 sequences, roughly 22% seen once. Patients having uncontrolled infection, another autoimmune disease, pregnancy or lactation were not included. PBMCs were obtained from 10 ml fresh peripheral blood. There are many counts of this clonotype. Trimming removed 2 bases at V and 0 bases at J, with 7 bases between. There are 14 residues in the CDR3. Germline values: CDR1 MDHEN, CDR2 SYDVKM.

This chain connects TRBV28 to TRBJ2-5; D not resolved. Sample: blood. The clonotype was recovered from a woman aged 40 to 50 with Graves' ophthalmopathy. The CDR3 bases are TGTGCCAGCAGTTTAATAAGTAACCAAGAGACCCAGTACTTC. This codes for CASSLISNQETQYF.